This TCR beta chain was identified during a study of blood T cell repertoires in COVID-19. Study at large: Material from acute and convalescent COVID-19 was sourced from the United States, Italy and Spain. Sample material is recorded as cDNA or gDNA derived from T cells, B-cell-depleted T cells, or PBMCs.

In the authors' workflow: Amplifying reference gene primers gave estimates of nucleated cell counts. Sequencing used immunoSEQ multiplex PCR; TCRdb keeps in-frame clones, though not all of them. V and J calls and clone size are copied from that table; D and trimming were computed from the DNA. Of approximately 54,000 clones listed, about 83% are singletons. Germline CDR1 reads SGHAT; CDR2 reads FQNNGV. The CDR3 is 13 residues long. The V end was cut by 7 bases, the J end by 3 bases, with 11 bases between. This receptor was obtained from a man aged 50-60 years with acute or convalescent COVID-19. Specimen: peripheral blood. The chain is built from TRBV11-2 and TRBJ2-3; weak D call: TRBD1 (6 bases). Here the CDR3 DNA reads TGTGCCAGCACGTTTCAGGGGACAGATACGCAGTATTTT. As protein: CASTFQGTDTQYF.